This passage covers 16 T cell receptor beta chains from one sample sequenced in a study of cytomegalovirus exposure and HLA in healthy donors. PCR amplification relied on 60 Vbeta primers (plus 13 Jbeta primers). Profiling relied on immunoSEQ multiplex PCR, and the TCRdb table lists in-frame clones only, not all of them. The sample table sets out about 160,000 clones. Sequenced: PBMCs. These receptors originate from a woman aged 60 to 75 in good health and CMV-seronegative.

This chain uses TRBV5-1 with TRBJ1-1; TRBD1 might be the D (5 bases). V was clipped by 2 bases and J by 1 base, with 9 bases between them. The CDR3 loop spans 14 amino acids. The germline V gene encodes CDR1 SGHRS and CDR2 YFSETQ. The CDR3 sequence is CASSFGQGNTEAFF. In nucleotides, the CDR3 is TGCGCCAGCAGCTTTGGGCAGGGGAACACTGAAGCTTTCTTT.

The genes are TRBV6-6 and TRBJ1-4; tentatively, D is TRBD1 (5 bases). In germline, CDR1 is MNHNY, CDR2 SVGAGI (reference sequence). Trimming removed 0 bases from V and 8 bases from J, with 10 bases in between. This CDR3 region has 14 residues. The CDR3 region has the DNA TGTGCCAGCAGTTACTCGTCAGGGTCCGAAAAACTGTTTTTT. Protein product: CASSYSSGSEKLFF.

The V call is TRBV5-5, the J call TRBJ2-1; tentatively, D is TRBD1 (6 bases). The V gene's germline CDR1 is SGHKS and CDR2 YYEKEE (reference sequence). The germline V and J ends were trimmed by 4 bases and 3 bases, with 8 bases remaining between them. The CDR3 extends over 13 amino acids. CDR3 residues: CASSPGHYNEQFF. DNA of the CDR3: TGTGCCAGCAGCCCGGGACACTACAATGAGCAGTTCTTC.

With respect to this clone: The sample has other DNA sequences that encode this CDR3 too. For the CDR3, the DNA is TGCGCCAGCAGCTTGGGGGCAGGCAACACTGAAGCTTTCTTT. This encodes CASSLGAGNTEAFF. This sequence joins TRBV5-1 and TRBJ1-1, with no clear D. The CDR3 runs 14 residues. Germline-derived CDR1 and CDR2 are SGHRS and YFSETQ. Trimming pared 0 bases from V and 2 bases from J, leaving 8 bases between.

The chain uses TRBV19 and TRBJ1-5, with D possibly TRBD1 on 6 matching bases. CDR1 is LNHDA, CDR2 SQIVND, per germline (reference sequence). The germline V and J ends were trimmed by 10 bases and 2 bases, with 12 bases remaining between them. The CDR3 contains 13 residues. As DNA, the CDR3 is TGTGCCACTGAAGGGGGGGGCAATCAGCCCCAGCATTTT. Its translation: CATEGGGNQPQHF.

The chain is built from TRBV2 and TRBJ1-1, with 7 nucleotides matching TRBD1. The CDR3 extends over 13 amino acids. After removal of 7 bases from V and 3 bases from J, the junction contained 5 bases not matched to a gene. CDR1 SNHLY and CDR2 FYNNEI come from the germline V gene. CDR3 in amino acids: CASNTGVDTEAFF. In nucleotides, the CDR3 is TGTGCCAGCAATACAGGGGTCGACACTGAAGCTTTCTTT.

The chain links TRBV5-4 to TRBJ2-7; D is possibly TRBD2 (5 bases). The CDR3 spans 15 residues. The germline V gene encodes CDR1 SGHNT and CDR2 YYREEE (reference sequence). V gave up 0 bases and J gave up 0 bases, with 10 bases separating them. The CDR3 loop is CASSLAYGGSYEQYF. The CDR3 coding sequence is TGTGCCAGCAGCTTGGCCTACGGAGGCTCCTACGAGCAGTACTTC.

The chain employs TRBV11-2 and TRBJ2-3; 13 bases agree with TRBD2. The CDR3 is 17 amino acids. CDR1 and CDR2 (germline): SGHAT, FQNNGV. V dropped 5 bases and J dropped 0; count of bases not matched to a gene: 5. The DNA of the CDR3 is TGTGCCAGCAGCCTAAGGGGACTAGCGGGGAGCACAGATACGCAGTATTTT. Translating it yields CASSLRGLAGSTDTQYF.

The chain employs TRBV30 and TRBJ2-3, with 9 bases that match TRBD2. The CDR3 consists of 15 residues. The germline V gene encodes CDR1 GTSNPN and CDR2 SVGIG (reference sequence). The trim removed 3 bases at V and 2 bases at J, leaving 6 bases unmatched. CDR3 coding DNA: TGTGCCTGGAGCCTTAGCGGGAGAATCACAGATACGCAGTATTTT. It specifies CAWSLSGRITDTQYF.

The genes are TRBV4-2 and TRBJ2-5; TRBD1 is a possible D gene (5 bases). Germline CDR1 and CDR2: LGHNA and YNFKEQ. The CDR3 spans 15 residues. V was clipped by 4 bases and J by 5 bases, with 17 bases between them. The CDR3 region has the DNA TGTGCCAGCAGCCCCCCACCGGGCACAGGCGAGACCCAGTACTTC. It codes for CASSPPPGTGETQYF.

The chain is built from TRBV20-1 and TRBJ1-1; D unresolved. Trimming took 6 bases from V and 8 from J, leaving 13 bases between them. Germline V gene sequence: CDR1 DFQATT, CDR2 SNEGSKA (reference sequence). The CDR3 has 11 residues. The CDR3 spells CSAGRREEAFF. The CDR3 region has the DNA TGCAGTGCCGGTCGTCGAGAAGAAGCTTTCTTT.

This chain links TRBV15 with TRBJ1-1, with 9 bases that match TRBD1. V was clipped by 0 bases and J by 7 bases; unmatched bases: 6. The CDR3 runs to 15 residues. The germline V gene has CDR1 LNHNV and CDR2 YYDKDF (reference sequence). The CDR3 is CATSRDMDRGREAFF. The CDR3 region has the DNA TGTGCCACCAGCAGAGATATGGACAGGGGCCGTGAAGCTTTCTTT.

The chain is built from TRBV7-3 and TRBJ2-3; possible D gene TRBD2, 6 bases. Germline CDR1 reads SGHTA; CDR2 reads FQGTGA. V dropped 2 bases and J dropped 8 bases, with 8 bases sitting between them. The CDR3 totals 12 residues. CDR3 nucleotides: TGTGCCAGCAGCTTAGGGGGAGGTACGCAGTATTTT. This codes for CASSLGGGTQYF.

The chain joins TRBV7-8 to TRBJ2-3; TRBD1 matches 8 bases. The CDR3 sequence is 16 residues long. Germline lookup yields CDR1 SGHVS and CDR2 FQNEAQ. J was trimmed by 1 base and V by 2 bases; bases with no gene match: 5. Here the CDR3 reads CASSLLAGGGTDTQYF. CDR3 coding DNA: TGTGCCAGCAGCTTACTTGCAGGGGGCGGCACAGATACGCAGTATTTT.

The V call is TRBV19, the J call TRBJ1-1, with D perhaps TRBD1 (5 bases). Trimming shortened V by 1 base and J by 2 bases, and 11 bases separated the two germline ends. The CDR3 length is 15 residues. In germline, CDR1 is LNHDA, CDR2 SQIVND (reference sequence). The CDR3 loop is CASSIGRGLNTEAFF. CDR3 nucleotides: TGTGCCAGTAGTATAGGACGGGGGTTAAACACTGAAGCTTTCTTT.

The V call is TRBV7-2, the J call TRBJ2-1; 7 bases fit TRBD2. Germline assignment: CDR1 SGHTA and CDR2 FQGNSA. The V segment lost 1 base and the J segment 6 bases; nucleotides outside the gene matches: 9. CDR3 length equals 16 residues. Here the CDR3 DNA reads TGTGCCAGCAGCTTAGAGACTAGCCTACTTTTCAATGAGCAGTTCTTC. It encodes CASSLETSLLFNEQFF.